Following are 12 T cell receptor beta chains from one sample sequenced in a study of T cell repertoires in cytomegalovirus infection. TCRdb analysed the reads with MiXCR anew, one entry per CDR3 protein. Altogether 400,000 to 550,000 distinct CDR3 sequences are present, around 11% being singletons, with the ten largest covering more than 8.5%. Sequenced: PBMCs. All receptors derive from a human donor in good health (CMV status not recorded). Some clones in this sample may be carry-over from other donors' samples.

The chain recombines TRBV2 with TRBJ1-6; tentative D call: TRBD1 (5 bases). The CDR3 is 13 residues long. Trimming took 6 bases from V and 8 from J, leaving 11 bases between them. Germline loops: CDR1 SNHLY, CDR2 FYNNEI. CDR3 in amino acids: CASRGLRDSPLHF. Written as DNA, the CDR3 is TGTGCCAGCAGGGGACTACGGGATTCACCCCTCCACTTT.

This clonotype has ten or more counts. The chain couples TRBV7-9 to TRBJ2-7; no firm D call. Trimming left V 8 bases short and J 2 bases short, with 13 bases between. Germline-derived CDR1 and CDR2 are SEHNR and FQNEAQ (reference sequence). This CDR3 contains 13 residues. For the CDR3, the DNA is TGTGCCAGCGGGCCAAGAGGAACCTACGAGCAGTACTTC. It is translated as CASGPRGTYEQYF.

This clonotype was recorded many times. This chain links TRBV24-1 with TRBJ2-5; D remains ambiguous. Germline V gives CDR1 KGHDR, CDR2 SFDVKD. V was clipped by 3 bases and J by 1 base, with 8 bases between them. The CDR3 has 14 residues. CDR3 loop: CATSDVSIQETQYF. In nucleotides, the CDR3 is TGTGCCACCAGTGATGTTTCTATCCAAGAGACCCAGTACTTC.

The chain combines TRBV7-2 with TRBJ1-4; D is unclear. The CDR3 has 14 residues. Trimming took off 7 bases at V and 0 bases at J, with 9 bases between the two ends. The germline gives CDR1 SGHTA, CDR2 FQGNSA. The chain's CDR3 is CASKRVATNEKLFF. The CDR3 coding sequence is TGTGCCAGCAAAAGGGTTGCAACTAATGAAAAACTGTTTTTT.

This clonotype was counted at least ten times. As DNA, the CDR3 is TGTGCCATCCGGGCCGCAACTAATGAAAAACTGTTTTTT. It codes for CAIRAATNEKLFF. This rearrangement joins TRBV10-3 to TRBJ1-4; D remains ambiguous. CDR3 length: 13 residues. CDR1 and CDR2 from the germline V gene are ENHRY and SYGVKD. The V end lost 8 bases, the J end lost 0 bases, and 7 bases lay between the germline ends.

This clonotype was counted a few times. V usage is TRBV20-1 and J usage is TRBJ2-1; 12 nucleotides agree with TRBD2. The J segment lost 4 bases and the V segment lost 5 bases, leaving 6 bases of the junction unmatched. Germline CDR1 reads DFQATT; CDR2 reads SNEGSKA (reference sequence). The CDR3 has 15 amino acids. The CDR3 here is CSALTGTSGYNEQFF. In nucleotides, the CDR3 is TGCAGTGCTCTTACCGGGACTAGCGGGTACAATGAGCAGTTCTTC.

The J gene is TRBJ1-3, the V gene TRBV28, with D perhaps TRBD1 (5 bases). This CDR3 spans 14 amino acids. The V and J ends lost 8 bases and 0 bases respectively, with 11 bases between them. Germline CDR1 is MDHEN and CDR2 is SYDVKM. CDR3 region: CASGGSYSGNTIYF. CDR3 DNA: TGTGCCAGCGGGGGGAGTTACTCTGGAAACACCATATATTTT.

In its sample, this clonotype was seen a few times. V is TRBV5-6 and J is TRBJ2-7; 15 bases map to TRBD2. The ends lost 3 bases at V and 6 bases at J; junction bases unmatched: 16. Germline CDR1 SGHDT, CDR2 YYEEEE. CDR3 length equals 19 residues. The CDR3 sequence: CASSSRYFGLAGGPVEQYF. CDR3 coding DNA: TGTGCCAGCAGCTCCCGCTACTTCGGACTAGCGGGAGGGCCGGTCGAGCAGTACTTC.

This clonotype was counted many times. This rearrangement joins TRBV7-9 to TRBJ2-3; D not resolved. Deletions cut 5 bases from V and 0 bases from J, with 9 bases between. This CDR3 contains 14 residues. From germline, CDR1 is SEHNR and CDR2 FQNEAQ (reference sequence). The DNA of the CDR3 is TGTGCCAGCAGCACCGTTGGTAGCACAGATACGCAGTATTTT. Protein: CASSTVGSTDTQYF.

This clonotype was detected many times. The chain recombines TRBV5-6 with TRBJ2-3; 7 nucleotides align to TRBD2. CDR3 length equals 14 residues. V lost 4 bases, J lost 0 bases, and 2 bases stayed unmatched. Per the germline V gene, CDR1 is SGHDT and CDR2 is YYEEEE. CDR3 region: CASSRAGSTDTQYF. In DNA form, the CDR3 reads TGTGCCAGCAGCCGAGCGGGAAGCACAGATACGCAGTATTTT.

The chain uses TRBV4-2 and TRBJ2-7; the match to TRBD2 covers 11 bases. V was clipped by 4 bases and J by 0 bases; unmatched bases: 14. The germline V gene has CDR1 LGHNA and CDR2 YNFKEQ. The CDR3 is 19 amino acids. The CDR3 nucleotides are TGTGCCAGCAGCCTACGAGGACCGGGACTAGCGGACTTCTCCTACGAGCAGTACTTC. Translated, it gives CASSLRGPGLADFSYEQYF.

This clonotype was seen ten or more times. V is TRBV28 and J is TRBJ1-1; D not resolved. V was shortened by 5 bases and J by 0 bases, with 4 bases between the two germline ends. The CDR3 totals 12 residues. Germline V gene lookup returns CDR1 MDHEN and CDR2 SYDVKM. The CDR3 loop is CASSPLNTEAFF. Written as DNA, the CDR3 is TGTGCCAGCAGTCCCCTGAACACTGAAGCTTTCTTT.